A single sample gave rise to the 13 T cell receptor beta chains below, sequenced in a study of blood T cell repertoires in COVID-19 (dated by TCRdb to the early 2020s). The library was produced with the immunoSEQ multiplex PCR assay. The immuneACCESS repertoire file appears here via TCRdb, limited to in-frame rearrangements. These files lack a portion of the clones; in checked studies, under half of the deficit traces to unresolved V genes, and the cause of the others is not known. The sample profile shows 62,000 or so clones; 85% to 90% of them were found once. In total, the top ten clones hold about 2.9% of the sample. Sequencing was done on a sample of peripheral blood. The receptor set was obtained from a man aged 45-65 years with acute or convalescent COVID-19.

This clone is a singleton in its sample. The chain has TRBV7-2 and TRBJ1-2; 10 bases line up with TRBD1. This CDR3 spans 15 amino acids. Germline assignment: CDR1 SGHTA and CDR2 FQGNSA. Germline trimming cut 4 bases from V and 6 bases from J; bases unmatched to any gene: 8. CDR3 nucleotide sequence: TGTGCCAGCAGCTCACGTCTGGGGACAGGGGATGGCTACACCTTC. It encodes CASSSRLGTGDGYTF.

The chain combines TRBV11-3 with TRBJ2-1; 9 bases map to TRBD2. After removal of 5 bases from V and 6 bases from J, the junction contained 8 bases not matched to a gene. Germline-derived CDR1 and CDR2 are SGHNT and YENEEA. The CDR3 sequence is 15 residues long. CDR3: CASSQTSGAANEQFF. In nucleotides, the CDR3 is TGTGCCAGCAGCCAGACTAGCGGAGCTGCCAATGAGCAGTTCTTC.

In its sample, this clone was seen a few times. The rearrangement joins TRBV5-6 to TRBJ2-5; 7 positions match TRBD2. The CDR3 loop spans 13 amino acids. V trimming: 3 bases; J trimming: 5 bases; junction bases outside the gene matches: 4. In germline, CDR1 is SGHDT, CDR2 YYEEEE. The CDR3 DNA follows: TGTGCCAGCAGCTGGGGCGGGAGCGAGACCCAGTACTTC. It translates to CASSWGGSETQYF.

This chain links TRBV28 with TRBJ1-6, with D tentatively TRBD1 (5 bases). V gave up 6 bases and J gave up 9 bases, with 33 bases separating them. This CDR3 is 20 amino acids long. Germline assignment: CDR1 MDHEN and CDR2 SYDVKM. The CDR3 region has the DNA TGTGCCAGCAGGACTTATTTCGGGCAGGGTCTTCTCAATAAGGGTTCACCCCTCCACTTT. Protein sequence: CASRTYFGQGLLNKGSPLHF.

V usage is TRBV6-5 and J usage is TRBJ1-5, with D possibly matching TRBD1 (6 bases). The CDR3 extends over 15 amino acids. CDR1 is MNHEY and CDR2 is SVGAGI in the germline V gene. Deletions cut 8 bases from V and 4 bases from J, with 18 bases between. As DNA, the CDR3 is TGTGCCAGCGCTAAGGACAGAGCCGCAAATCAGCCCCAGCATTTT. Encoded protein: CASAKDRAANQPQHF.

V usage is TRBV29-1 and J usage is TRBJ1-3, with D uncertain. The germline V gene encodes CDR1 SQVTM and CDR2 ANQGSEA. Trimming cost V 3 bases and J 2 bases, with 11 bases left between them. The CDR3 contains 14 residues. The CDR3 loop reads CSVDVGEAGNTIYF. The CDR3 DNA is TGCAGCGTTGATGTAGGAGAGGCTGGAAACACCATATATTTT.

The chain recombines TRBV29-1 with TRBJ2-7, with D maybe TRBD1 (8 bases). Germline values: CDR1 SQVTM, CDR2 ANQGSEA. V lost 4 bases and J lost 2, with 12 bases in between. There are 13 residues in the CDR3. The CDR3 DNA is TGCAGCGTTGCAACAGGGGGGGCCTACGAGCAGTACTTC. Protein: CSVATGGAYEQYF.

The chain employs TRBV7-3 and TRBJ2-1; 7 bases fit TRBD2. CDR1 is SGHTA, CDR2 FQGTGA, per germline. The ends lost 5 bases at V and 6 bases at J; junction bases unmatched: 7. CDR3 length: 14 amino acids. CDR3 residues: CASSPPPSGNEQFF. The CDR3 nucleotides are TGTGCCAGCAGCCCTCCCCCTAGCGGCAATGAGCAGTTCTTC.

About this clone itself: Different DNA sequences within this sample yield the same CDR3. The V gene is TRBV7-2, the J gene TRBJ1-2; TRBD1 is a possible D gene (5 bases). Germline V gives CDR1 SGHTA, CDR2 FQGNSA. The CDR3 extends over 15 amino acids. The V end lost 1 base, the J end lost 7 bases, and 16 bases lay between the germline ends. CDR3 sequence: CASSLVGTGGGGYTF. In DNA form, the CDR3 reads TGTGCCAGCAGCTTAGTAGGGACCGGGGGGGGTGGCTACACCTTC.

CDR3 DNA sequence: TGCGCCAGCAGCTTGGTACGGGAGTCCTACAATGAGCAGTTCTTC. Amino acids: CASSLVRESYNEQFF. The chain carries TRBV5-1 and TRBJ2-1, with D maybe TRBD2 (6 bases). The CDR3 is 15 residues long. Trimming took 0 bases from V and 1 from J, leaving 8 bases between them. The germline CDR1 and CDR2 sequences are SGHRS and YFSETQ.

The chain combines TRBV27 with TRBJ1-5; TRBD1 might be the D (6 bases). The CDR3 spans 13 residues. The germline gives CDR1 MNHEY, CDR2 SMNVEV (reference sequence). V gave up 4 bases and J gave up 9 bases, with 13 bases separating them. This CDR3 reads CASSSRGRGPQHF. The CDR3 DNA sequence: TGTGCCAGCAGTTCCAGGGGCAGGGGGCCCCAGCATTTT.

This chain links TRBV4-2 with TRBJ1-2, with 9 bases that match TRBD1. J was trimmed by 1 base and V by 1 base; bases with no gene match: 4. The CDR3 is 16 amino acids. Germline CDR1 reads LGHNA; CDR2 reads YNFKEQ. CDR3 sequence (DNA): TGTGCCAGCAGCCAAGGGGACAGGGCAATTAACTATGGCTACACCTTC. As protein: CASSQGDRAINYGYTF.

This clone was counted a single time. The chain has TRBV30 and TRBJ1-5; possibly TRBD1 for D (5 bases). The CDR3 is 13 residues long. The germline V gene has CDR1 GTSNPN and CDR2 SVGIG (reference sequence). Trimming left V 1 base short and J 2 bases short, with 6 bases between. In nucleotides, the CDR3 is TGTGCCTGGAGTGAAGGGGGCAATCAGCCCCAGCATTTT. It encodes CAWSEGGNQPQHF.